Reported below is one TCR beta chain. This sample was included in a study of blood T cell repertoires in COVID-19. Produced via immunoSEQ multiplex PCR; TCRdb's table is partial and in-frame only. Among about 280,000 clones listed, around 86% were seen once. The source material was peripheral blood. The TCR sequence derives from a woman in her thirties who had recovered from COVID-19.

CDR3 protein: CASSWGEGTSGNYEQYF. As DNA, the CDR3 is TGTGCCAGCAGTTGGGGAGAGGGGACTAGCGGGAACTACGAGCAGTACTTC. The rearrangement uses TRBV27 and TRBJ2-7, with TRBD2 matching 13 bases. This CDR3 spans 17 amino acids. In germline, CDR1 is MNHEY, CDR2 SMNVEV (reference sequence). V shed 4 bases and J 3 bases; nucleotides not matched to a gene: 9.